The 7 T cell receptor beta chains reported below all come from one sample, sequenced in a study of T cell responses to AZD1222 COVID-19 vaccine. The data were produced by immunoSEQ multiplex PCR, yet TCRdb's version contains in-frame clones alone and is incomplete. This repertoire shows about 59,000 clones, roughly 89% found once; its top ten account for 6.1%. The sample in question was peripheral blood, obtained 28 days after the second AZD1222 dose. All receptors come from an adult who received the AZD1222 COVID-19 vaccine.

The chain carries TRBV28 and TRBJ1-2; 9 bases match TRBD1. The CDR3 is 14 residues long. V lost 4 bases, J lost 6 bases, and 6 bases stayed unmatched. CDR1 is MDHEN and CDR2 is SYDVKM in the germline V gene. The CDR3 bases are TGTGCCAGCAGTTCTATGGGACAGGGCGATGGCTACACCTTC. Translating it yields CASSSMGQGDGYTF.

The gene calls are TRBV6-6 and TRBJ1-5, with unresolved D. There are 13 residues in the CDR3. Trimming left V 4 bases short and J 6 bases short, with 10 bases between. The germline V gene has CDR1 MNHNY and CDR2 SVGAGI (reference sequence). CDR3: CASSFYPTQPQHF. The CDR3 coding sequence is TGTGCCAGCAGTTTTTATCCTACTCAGCCCCAGCATTTT.

V and J are TRBV29-1 and TRBJ1-2; 9 nucleotides match TRBD1. Unmatched junction bases numbered 3, after V lost 3 bases and J lost 4 bases. This CDR3 has 13 residues. The germline V gene encodes CDR1 SQVTM and CDR2 ANQGSEA. CDR3 DNA: TGCAGCGTTGATACAGGGGGCGGCTATGGCTACACCTTC. Translated: CSVDTGGGYGYTF.

The sample holds a few counts of this clone. The chain uses TRBV11-2 and TRBJ1-4; tentative D call: TRBD1 (6 bases). Trimming stripped 3 bases from V and 0 bases from J, with 11 bases between. This CDR3 is 16 amino acids long. CDR1 SGHAT and CDR2 FQNNGV come from the germline V gene. In DNA form, the CDR3 reads TGTGCCAGCAGCTTGGGGGGGCCTGCAACTAATGAAAAACTGTTTTTT. Amino acids: CASSLGGPATNEKLFF.

The chain is built from TRBV12-3 or TRBV12-4 and TRBJ2-7, with unresolved D. The CDR3 sequence is 11 residues long. V was cut by 5 bases and J by 5 bases, with 7 bases left in between. The CDR3 DNA reads TGTGCCAGCAGTCTTAGGGACGAGCAGTACTTC. Protein: CASSLRDEQYF.

This clone was detected only once. The CDR3 spells CASSTGLAGYNEQFF. CDR3 sequence (DNA): TGTGCCAGCAGCACAGGACTAGCGGGGTACAATGAGCAGTTCTTC. V is TRBV5-4 and J is TRBJ2-1; TRBD2 matches at 12 bases. CDR3 length: 15 amino acids. Unmatched junction bases numbered 3, after V lost 4 bases and J lost 4 bases. CDR1 and CDR2 (germline): SGHNT, YYREEE (reference sequence).

This clone was seen once. The rearrangement uses TRBV9 and TRBJ1-4; D is possibly TRBD1 (5 bases). The CDR3 loop spans 14 amino acids. Germline V gives CDR1 SGDLS, CDR2 YYNGEE. The V and J ends lost 0 bases and 8 bases respectively, with 11 bases between them. Written as DNA, the CDR3 is TGTGCCAGCAGCGTAGGAGAGGGGAGGGAAAAACTGTTTTTT. Protein: CASSVGEGREKLFF. Full variable domain (missing parts from reference TRBV9 and TRBJ1-4): DSGVTQTPKHLITATGQRVTLRCSPRSGDLSVYWYQQSLDQGLQFLIQYYNGEERAKGNILERFSAQQFPDLHSELNLSSLELGDSALYFCASSVGEGREKLFFGSGTQLSVL.